The clone carrying this TCR beta chain was seen ten or more times. Time point: before trial treatment. Each eligible patient had an advanced solid tumor, and these tumors lacked tumor-infiltrating lymphocytes. These data originate in a study of low-dose radiotherapy and immunotherapy resistance in tumors. Overall study: Each fraction for Cohort 1 was 0.5 Gy, given every 2 weeks, and the total came to 6.5 Gy. Cohort 2 was treated with 1 Gy per fraction every two weeks, amounting to 13 Gy across 26 weeks.

V was trimmed by 1 base and J by 5 bases, leaving 14 bases between them. The CDR3 runs to 15 residues. Germline V gene data show CDR1 as SGHNT and CDR2 as YYREEE (reference sequence). Both TCRalpha and TCRbeta chains were reverse transcribed with V-gene-specific primers. The PCR that amplified TCRs ran for about 20 cycles, relying on a constant-region primer and a V-primer adapter. TCRdb used MiXCR to reprocess the reads, holding one entry per CDR3 protein. This sample has about 60,000 distinct CDR3 sequences, with under 30% found just once. This clonotype originated in a male donor with prostate cancer. The chain carries TRBV5-4 and TRBJ2-3; the D gene is possibly TRBD1 (5 bases). Here the sequenced sample was PBMCs, taken before treatment. The CDR3 DNA is TGTGCCAGCAGCTTGCCCCGACAGAAGAAAGATACGCAGTATTTT. Protein sequence: CASSLPRQKKDTQYF.